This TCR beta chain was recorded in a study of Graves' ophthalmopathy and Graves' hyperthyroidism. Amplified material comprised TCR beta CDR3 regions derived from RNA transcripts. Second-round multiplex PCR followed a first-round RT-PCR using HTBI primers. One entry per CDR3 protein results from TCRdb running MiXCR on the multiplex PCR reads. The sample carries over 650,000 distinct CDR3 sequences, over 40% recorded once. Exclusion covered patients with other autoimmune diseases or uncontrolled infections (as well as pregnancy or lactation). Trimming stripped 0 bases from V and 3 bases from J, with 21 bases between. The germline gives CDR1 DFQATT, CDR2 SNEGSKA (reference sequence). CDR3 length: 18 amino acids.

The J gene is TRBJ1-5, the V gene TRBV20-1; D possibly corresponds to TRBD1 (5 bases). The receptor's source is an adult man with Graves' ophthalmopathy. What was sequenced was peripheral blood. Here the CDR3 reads CSARDLGGGTQNNQPQHF. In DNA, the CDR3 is TGCAGTGCTAGAGATCTGGGGGGGGGAACCCAAAACAATCAGCCCCAGCATTTT.